These T cell receptor beta chains were read from a single sample in a study of CD8+ T cells in alopecia areata. Repertoires were generated with immunoSEQ multiplex PCR, while TCRdb's copy carries only in-frame clones and drops some. The sample yields roughly 280,000 clones, about three fifths seen once. The sequencing here drew on CD4+ T cells sorted from blood, taken at week 52, from a patient treated with tofacitinib. These receptors were obtained from a human donor with alopecia areata. The CDR3 runs from the conserved cysteine through the conserved F or W. The D gene is left open where the match is weak. Clone size appears in some rows only: once, few, many, or a class for an expanded clone.

cdr3_aa: CASSQGEAFF
cdr3_nt: TGTGCCAGCAGCCAGGGGGAAGCTTTCTTT
clone_size: once
d_call: -
v_call: TRBV5-4
j_call: TRBJ1-1

cdr3_aa: CASSLMAGPWQETQYF
cdr3_nt: TGTGCCAGCAGCTTAATGGCAGGACCCTGGCAAGAGACCCAGTACTTC
clone_size: -
d_call: -
v_call: TRBV7-2
j_call: TRBJ2-5

cdr3_aa: CASSSLGGSTEAFF
cdr3_nt: TGTGCCAGCAGCTCCCTGGGGGGTAGCACTGAAGCTTTCTTT
clone_size: -
d_call: -
v_call: TRBV7-6
j_call: TRBJ1-1

cdr3_aa: CASSSLAGVAGELFF
cdr3_nt: TGTGCCAGCAGCTCTCTAGCGGGGGTAGCCGGGGAGCTGTTTTTT
clone_size: -
d_call: TRBD2
v_call: TRBV11-2
j_call: TRBJ2-2

cdr3_aa: CASSHRDSNQPQHF
cdr3_nt: TGTGCCAGCAGTCACCGGGACAGCAATCAGCCCCAGCATTTT
clone_size: -
d_call: -
v_call: TRBV6-5
j_call: TRBJ1-5

cdr3_aa: CASSTHKGLGETQYF
cdr3_nt: TGCGCCAGCAGCACCCACAAGGGACTGGGAGAGACCCAGTACTTC
clone_size: -
d_call: -
v_call: TRBV4-3
j_call: TRBJ2-5

cdr3_aa: CASSEPGAMGEKLFF
cdr3_nt: TGTGCCAGCAGTGAACCGGGGGCGATGGGTGAAAAACTGTTTTTT
clone_size: once
d_call: -
v_call: TRBV25-1
j_call: TRBJ1-4

cdr3_aa: CASVQDRGTEAFF
cdr3_nt: TGTGCTAGTGTACAGGACAGGGGCACTGAAGCTTTCTTT
clone_size: -
d_call: TRBD1
v_call: TRBV12-5
j_call: TRBJ1-1

cdr3_aa: CASSPRVLLYGYTF
cdr3_nt: TGCGCCAGCAGCCCCCGGGTCCTACTCTATGGCTACACCTTC
clone_size: -
d_call: -
v_call: TRBV4-3
j_call: TRBJ1-2

cdr3_aa: CASSAGHPKGEAFF
cdr3_nt: TGTGCCAGCAGCGCGGGACACCCAAAGGGTGAAGCTTTCTTT
clone_size: -
d_call: -
v_call: TRBV9
j_call: TRBJ1-1

cdr3_aa: CASGPAGTLVGGYTF
cdr3_nt: TGTGCCAGCGGCCCTGCGGGGACCCTCGTAGGTGGCTACACCTTC
clone_size: few
d_call: -
v_call: TRBV9
j_call: TRBJ1-2

cdr3_aa: CAWSVRGRGRQPQHF
cdr3_nt: TGTGCCTGGAGTGTACGAGGCAGGGGGAGACAGCCCCAGCATTTT
clone_size: once
d_call: TRBD1
v_call: TRBV30
j_call: TRBJ1-5

cdr3_aa: CSVDSASYGYTF
cdr3_nt: TGCAGCGTTGACAGCGCCAGCTATGGCTACACCTTC
clone_size: once
d_call: -
v_call: TRBV29-1
j_call: TRBJ1-2

cdr3_aa: CASSPRDRSMNTEAFF
cdr3_nt: TGTGCCAGCAGCCCGCGGGACAGGAGCATGAACACTGAAGCTTTCTTT
clone_size: -
d_call: TRBD1
v_call: TRBV2
j_call: TRBJ1-1

cdr3_aa: CASSLRETAQETQYF
cdr3_nt: TGTGCCAGCAGCTTACGGGAAACCGCCCAAGAGACCCAGTACTTC
clone_size: -
d_call: -
v_call: TRBV7-9
j_call: TRBJ2-5

cdr3_aa: CSVEEVEETQYF
cdr3_nt: TGCAGCGTTGAGGAGGTTGAGGAGACCCAGTACTTC
clone_size: -
d_call: -
v_call: TRBV29-1
j_call: TRBJ2-5

cdr3_aa: CASSLGNRDGYTF
cdr3_nt: TGTGCCAGCAGCTTGGGTAACAGGGATGGCTACACCTTC
clone_size: -
d_call: -
v_call: TRBV5-6
j_call: TRBJ1-2

cdr3_aa: CASRPGGSKNIQYF
cdr3_nt: TGTGCCAGCAGGCCAGGGGGCAGCAAAAACATTCAGTACTTC
clone_size: many
d_call: TRBD1
v_call: TRBV7-9
j_call: TRBJ2-4

cdr3_aa: CAWSRRQPFGYTF
cdr3_nt: TGTGCCTGGAGTAGGCGACAGCCTTTTGGCTACACCTTC
clone_size: -
d_call: -
v_call: TRBV30
j_call: TRBJ1-2

cdr3_aa: CSARTAYEQYF
cdr3_nt: TGCAGTGCTCGGACAGCTTACGAGCAGTACTTC
clone_size: -
d_call: -
v_call: TRBV20-1
j_call: TRBJ2-7

cdr3_aa: CASSAPGQETQYF
cdr3_nt: TGTGCCAGCAGCGCCCCGGGGCAAGAGACCCAGTACTTC
clone_size: -
d_call: -
v_call: TRBV9
j_call: TRBJ2-5

cdr3_aa: CASSIQGAFEQFF
cdr3_nt: TGTGCCAGTAGTATACAGGGGGCTTTTGAGCAGTTCTTC
clone_size: few
d_call: TRBD1
v_call: TRBV19
j_call: TRBJ2-1

cdr3_aa: CASKRGDSPLHF
cdr3_nt: TGTGCCAGCAAAAGGGGGGATTCACCCCTCCACTTT
clone_size: few
d_call: -
v_call: TRBV6-6
j_call: TRBJ1-6

cdr3_aa: CASRSGLAADTQYF
cdr3_nt: TGCGCCAGCAGAAGTGGACTAGCTGCAGATACGCAGTATTTT
clone_size: few
d_call: TRBD2
v_call: TRBV5-1
j_call: TRBJ2-3

cdr3_aa: CATSRDPAGWYNEQFF
cdr3_nt: TGTGCCACCAGCAGAGACCCAGCGGGGTGGTACAATGAGCAGTTCTTC
clone_size: -
d_call: TRBD2
v_call: TRBV15
j_call: TRBJ2-1

cdr3_aa: CATSRDTPATTDTQYF
cdr3_nt: TGTGCCACCAGCAGAGACACACCCGCAACCACAGATACGCAGTATTTT
clone_size: once
d_call: -
v_call: TRBV15
j_call: TRBJ2-3

cdr3_aa: CASSQVTGSGNTIYF
cdr3_nt: TGCGCCAGCAGCCAAGTCACAGGGTCTGGAAACACCATATATTTT
clone_size: -
d_call: -
v_call: TRBV4-3
j_call: TRBJ1-3

cdr3_aa: CASSTTGETQYF
cdr3_nt: TGTGCCAGCAGCACCACGGGAGAGACCCAGTACTTC
clone_size: -
d_call: -
v_call: TRBV14
j_call: TRBJ2-5

cdr3_aa: CASSTGGEEQPQHF
cdr3_nt: TGTGCCAGCTCAACCGGGGGTGAAGAGCAGCCCCAGCATTTT
clone_size: few
d_call: -
v_call: TRBV18
j_call: TRBJ1-5

cdr3_aa: CAWRIWREQYF
cdr3_nt: TGTGCCTGGAGGATATGGAGAGAGCAATACTTC
clone_size: -
d_call: -
v_call: TRBV30
j_call: TRBJ2-7

cdr3_aa: CAWSGGQGIAGELFF
cdr3_nt: TGTGCCTGGAGTGGGGGACAGGGTATCGCCGGGGAGCTGTTTTTT
clone_size: -
d_call: TRBD1
v_call: TRBV30
j_call: TRBJ2-2

cdr3_aa: CASSRESTGELFF
cdr3_nt: TGTGCCAGCAGTCGAGAAAGCACCGGGGAGCTGTTTTTT
clone_size: -
d_call: -
v_call: TRBV2
j_call: TRBJ2-2

cdr3_aa: CSAYGGLGKNIQYF
cdr3_nt: TGCAGCGCCTACGGTGGGCTTGGCAAAAACATTCAGTACTTC
clone_size: few
d_call: -
v_call: TRBV29-1
j_call: TRBJ2-4

cdr3_aa: CSARGGYEQYF
cdr3_nt: TGCAGTGCTAGAGGCGGTTACGAGCAGTACTTC
clone_size: -
d_call: -
v_call: TRBV20-1
j_call: TRBJ2-7

cdr3_aa: CASSFDFSGANVLTF
cdr3_nt: TGCGCCAGCAGCTTTGATTTCTCTGGGGCCAACGTCCTGACTTTC
clone_size: -
d_call: -
v_call: TRBV5-1
j_call: TRBJ2-6

cdr3_aa: CAWSRGGSGANNEQFF
cdr3_nt: TGTGCCTGGAGTCGAGGGGGTAGCGGAGCCAACAATGAGCAGTTCTTC
clone_size: -
d_call: -
v_call: TRBV30
j_call: TRBJ2-1

cdr3_aa: CAWSQQGAETQYF
cdr3_nt: TGTGCCTGGAGTCAACAGGGAGCTGAGACCCAGTACTTC
clone_size: -
d_call: -
v_call: TRBV30
j_call: TRBJ2-5

cdr3_aa: CASSLIGQGTEAFF
cdr3_nt: TGTGCCAGCAGCTTGATCGGACAGGGGACTGAAGCTTTCTTT
clone_size: once
d_call: TRBD1
v_call: TRBV7-2
j_call: TRBJ1-1

cdr3_aa: CASSATLYGGSYEQYF
cdr3_nt: TGTGCCAGCAGTGCGACGTTATATGGCGGGTCCTACGAGCAGTACTTC
clone_size: -
d_call: -
v_call: TRBV2
j_call: TRBJ2-7

cdr3_aa: CASSPQGSEQFF
cdr3_nt: TGTGCCAGCTCACCGCAGGGGTCTGAGCAGTTCTTC
clone_size: -
d_call: -
v_call: TRBV18
j_call: TRBJ2-1

cdr3_aa: CASSRQISSYEQYF
cdr3_nt: TGTGCCAGTAGCCGACAGATTAGCTCCTACGAGCAGTACTTC
clone_size: once
d_call: -
v_call: TRBV19
j_call: TRBJ2-7

cdr3_aa: CSVEQNIQETQYF
cdr3_nt: TGCAGCGTTGAACAGAACATACAAGAGACCCAGTACTTC
clone_size: -
d_call: -
v_call: TRBV29-1
j_call: TRBJ2-5